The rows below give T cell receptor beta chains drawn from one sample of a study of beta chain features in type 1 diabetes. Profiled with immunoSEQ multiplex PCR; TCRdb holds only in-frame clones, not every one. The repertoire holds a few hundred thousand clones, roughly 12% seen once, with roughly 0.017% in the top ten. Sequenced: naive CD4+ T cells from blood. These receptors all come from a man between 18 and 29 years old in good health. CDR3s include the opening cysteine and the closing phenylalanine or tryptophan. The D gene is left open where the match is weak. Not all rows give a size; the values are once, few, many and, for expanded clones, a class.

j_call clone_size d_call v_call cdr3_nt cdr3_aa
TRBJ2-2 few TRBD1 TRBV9 TGTGCCAGCAGCCCTCGAGGACAGGCCTCGAACACCGGGGAGCTGTTTTTT CASSPRGQASNTGELFF
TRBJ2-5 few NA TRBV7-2 TGTGCCAGCAGCTTAGCGCCTCGGAGGACCCAGTACTTC CASSLAPRRTQYF
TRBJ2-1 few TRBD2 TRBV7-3 TGTGCCAGCAGCTCCCCAGGCGGGGGACAGTTCTTC CASSSPGGGQFF
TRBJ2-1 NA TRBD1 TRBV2 TGTGCCAGCAGTGAAAGACAGGGGATCAACAATGAGCAGTTCTTC CASSERQGINNEQFF
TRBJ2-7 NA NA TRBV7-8 TGTGCCAGCAGCTTAAGTAGGGGCTCCTACGAGCAGTACTTC CASSLSRGSYEQYF
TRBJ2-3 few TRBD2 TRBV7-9 TGTGCCAGCAGCTTAGCGCTGACAGCGGGAGAAACAGATACGCAGTATTTT CASSLALTAGETDTQYF
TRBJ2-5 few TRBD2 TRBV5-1 TGCGCCAGCAGCGTGACGGGGGGGACCCAGTACTTC CASSVTGGTQYF
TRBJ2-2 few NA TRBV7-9 TGTGCCAGCAGCTCTAGCGAGGGGATGGGCACCGGGGAGCTGTTTTTT CASSSSEGMGTGELFF
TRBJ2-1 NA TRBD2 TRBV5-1 TGCGCCAGCAGCTTGGCCGGGGGGACCGAATACAATGAGCAGTTCTTC CASSLAGGTEYNEQFF
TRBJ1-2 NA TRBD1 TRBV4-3 TGCGCCAGCAGCCAGTGGACAGGGGGCTATGGCTACACCTTC CASSQWTGGYGYTF
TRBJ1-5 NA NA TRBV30 TGTGCCTGGAGTGTAGGGGCTAGCAATCAGCCCCAGCATTTT CAWSVGASNQPQHF
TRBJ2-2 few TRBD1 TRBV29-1 TGCAGCGCCGAGGGACAGCGATCCACCGGGGAGCTGTTTTTT CSAEGQRSTGELFF
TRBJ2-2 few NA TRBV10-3 TGTGCCATCAGTGGAGAAGCCGGGGAGCTGTTTTTT CAISGEAGELFF
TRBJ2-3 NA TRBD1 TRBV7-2 TGTGCCAGCAGCTTAGGCCTAAACAGGGGTAGCACAGATACGCAGTATTTT CASSLGLNRGSTDTQYF
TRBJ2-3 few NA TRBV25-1 TGTGCCAGCAGTGAACCGGGCACACGCAGGGGCACAGATACGCAGTATTTT CASSEPGTRRGTDTQYF
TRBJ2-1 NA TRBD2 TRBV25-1 TGTGCCAGCAGTGAATATCGCGGGAGGAGGCCCTACAATGAGCAGTTCTTC CASSEYRGRRPYNEQFF
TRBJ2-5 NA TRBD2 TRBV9 TGTGCCAGCAGCGTAGGACTAGCGGGGAGAGTAGAGACCCAGTACTTC CASSVGLAGRVETQYF
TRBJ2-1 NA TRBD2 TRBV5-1 TGCGCCAGCAGCTTGGTGACTAGCGGGAGGTTCCAGCCCTACAATGAGCAGTTCTTC CASSLVTSGRFQPYNEQFF
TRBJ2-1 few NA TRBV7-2 TGTGCCAGCAGCTTTGTGACAGCTTACAATGAGCAGTTCTTC CASSFVTAYNEQFF
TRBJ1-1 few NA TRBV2 TGTGCCAGCAGTGGGGGGGACACTGAAGCTTTCTTT CASSGGDTEAFF
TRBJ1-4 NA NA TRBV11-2 TGTGCCAGCAGCCTGGGACTGCGAGAAAAACTGTTTTTT CASSLGLREKLFF
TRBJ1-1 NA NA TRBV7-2 TGTGCCAGCAGCTTATCCAGGGACACTGAAGCTTTCTTT CASSLSRDTEAFF
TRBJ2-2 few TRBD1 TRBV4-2 TGTGCCAGCAGCCAAGAGGGACAGGGGTCCGGGGAGCTGTTTTTT CASSQEGQGSGELFF
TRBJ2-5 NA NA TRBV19 TGTGCCAGTAGTATAGGCCCCGCGATCGGGGAGACCCAGTACTTC CASSIGPAIGETQYF
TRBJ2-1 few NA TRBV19 TGTGCCAGTCAGACAGCTTACAATGAGCAGTTCTTC CASQTAYNEQFF
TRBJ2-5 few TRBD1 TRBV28 TGTGCCAGCAGTCCCATGGTCGGGACAGGGAAAGAGACCCAGTACTTC CASSPMVGTGKETQYF
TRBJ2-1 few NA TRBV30 TGTGCCTGGGTCGGCTACAATGAGCAGTTCTTC CAWVGYNEQFF
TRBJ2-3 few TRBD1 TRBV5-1 TGCGCCAGCGGACAGGGTTTAAGCACAGATACGCAGTATTTT CASGQGLSTDTQYF
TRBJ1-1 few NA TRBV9 TGTGCCAGCAGCGTAGCTTACAGGGACACTGAAGCTTTCTTT CASSVAYRDTEAFF
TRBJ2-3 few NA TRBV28 TGTGCCAGCAGTTTATGGCAGGGGAGCACAGATACGCAGTATTTT CASSLWQGSTDTQYF
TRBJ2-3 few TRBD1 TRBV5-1 TGCGCCAGCAGCGTGGGACAGACTAGCACAGATACGCAGTATTTT CASSVGQTSTDTQYF
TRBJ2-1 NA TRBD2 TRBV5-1 TGCGCCAGCAGCTCCAAGCGGGGGGCCGACAATGAGCAGTTCTTC CASSSKRGADNEQFF
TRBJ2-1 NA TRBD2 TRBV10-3 TGTGCCATCAGTGAGTCCTCTAGCGGGACCTACAATGAGCAGTTCTTC CAISESSSGTYNEQFF
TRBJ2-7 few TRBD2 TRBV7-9 TGTGCCAGCAGCCTTAGCGGGAGGGCGACCTACGAGCAGTACTTC CASSLSGRATYEQYF
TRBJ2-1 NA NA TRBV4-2 TGTGCCAGCAGCCAAGATCGGACAAGGAGTGAGCAGTTCTTC CASSQDRTRSEQFF
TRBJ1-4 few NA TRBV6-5 TGTGCCAGCAGTTACGGGGCACAAACTAATGAAAAACTGTTTTTT CASSYGAQTNEKLFF
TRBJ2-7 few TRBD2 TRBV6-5 TGTGCCAGCAGTTACTCCCTAGCGGGAGGCTACGAGCAGTACTTC CASSYSLAGGYEQYF
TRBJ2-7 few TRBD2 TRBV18 TGTGCCAGCTCACCGTCGGGGGGGCTCGAGCAGTACTTC CASSPSGGLEQYF
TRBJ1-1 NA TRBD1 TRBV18 TGTGCCAGCTCACCATCGGGACAGGGGCTGACTGAAGCTTTCTTT CASSPSGQGLTEAFF
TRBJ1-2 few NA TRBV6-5 TGTGCCAGCAGTTATGACGGAGGGGACTATGGCTACACCTTC CASSYDGGDYGYTF
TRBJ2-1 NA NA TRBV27 TGTGCCAGCAGTTTACTTGGCCAGGGAAACAATGAGCAGTTCTTC CASSLLGQGNNEQFF
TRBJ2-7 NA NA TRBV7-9 TGTGCCAGCAGCTTAGTGGGCATCAGCTCCTACGAGCAGTACTTC CASSLVGISSYEQYF
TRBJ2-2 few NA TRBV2 TGTGCCAGCAGTGTCCTCAGGGACACCGGGGAGCTGTTTTTT CASSVLRDTGELFF
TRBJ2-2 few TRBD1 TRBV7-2 TGTGCCAGCAGCTTAAGACAGGGTCCCGGGGAGCTGTTTTTT CASSLRQGPGELFF
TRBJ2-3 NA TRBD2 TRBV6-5 TGTGCAAGCAGGGATCTAGCGGGGGGAAATACGCAGTATTTT CASRDLAGGNTQYF
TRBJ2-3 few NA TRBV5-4 TGTGCCAGCAGCCTTTCTCAGGATACGCAGTATTTT CASSLSQDTQYF
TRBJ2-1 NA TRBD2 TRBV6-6 TGTGCCAGCAGTTACCCTACTAGCGGGAGAAGTCATGAGCAGTTCTTC CASSYPTSGRSHEQFF
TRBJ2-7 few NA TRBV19 TGTGCCAGTAGTATCCGGACAGACTCCTACGAGCAGTACTTC CASSIRTDSYEQYF
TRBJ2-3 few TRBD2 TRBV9 TGTGCCAGCAGCGTAAGACTAGCAGGAGATACGCAGTATTTT CASSVRLAGDTQYF